The present entry profiles one TCR beta chain with its context. The data stem from a study of fetal regulatory T cell absence and autoimmunity. Clones were read by immunoSEQ multiplex PCR, and TCRdb kept only the in-frame ones, dropping some. The sample contains approximately 94,000 clones, about three quarters of which appear only once. The germline V gene has CDR1 SGHVS and CDR2 FNYEAQ. V trimming: 10 bases; J trimming: 0 bases; junction bases outside the gene matches: 3. This CDR3 has 15 residues. The rearrangement uses TRBV7-6 and TRBJ2-1; 13 bases match TRBD2. The sequence came from a male donor with IPEX syndrome. The sample comprised pancreas tissue. The CDR3 region has the DNA TGTGCCACAGGACTAGCGGGAGTCTCCTACAATGAGCAGTTCTTC. Its protein is CATGLAGVSYNEQFF.